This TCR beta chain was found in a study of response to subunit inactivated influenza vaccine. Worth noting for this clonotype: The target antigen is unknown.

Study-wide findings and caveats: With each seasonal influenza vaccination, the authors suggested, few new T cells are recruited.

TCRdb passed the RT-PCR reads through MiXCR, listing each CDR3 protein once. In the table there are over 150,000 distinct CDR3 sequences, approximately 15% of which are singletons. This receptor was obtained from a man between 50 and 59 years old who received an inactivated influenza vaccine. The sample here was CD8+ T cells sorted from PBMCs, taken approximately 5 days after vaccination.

CDR3 protein: CAISESLVAGDFTDTQYF. The CDR3 DNA sequence: TGTGCCATCAGTGAGTCGTTGGTGGCGGGAGATTTCACAGATACGCAGTATTTT. The chain has TRBV10-3 and TRBJ2-3; TRBD2 matches 7 bases. The germline V gene has CDR1 ENHRY and CDR2 SYGVKD. With 0 bases clipped from V and 2 bases from J, the junction kept 11 bases outside the gene matches. This CDR3 comprises 18 residues.